Shown below are 24 T cell receptor beta chains from a single sample sequenced in a study of cytomegalovirus exposure and HLA in healthy donors. The PCR contained 60 Vbeta and 13 Jbeta primers. Sequencing was performed with immunoSEQ multiplex PCR; in TCRdb, only in-frame clones are kept and a portion is missing. The sample consists of 100,000 to 150,000 clones, about 84% of them appearing once. Material: PBMCs. The receptors derive from a middle-aged man in good health and CMV-seronegative.

This clone occurred once. V is TRBV21-1 and J is TRBJ2-1; the D call TRBD2 from the table was never checked on the DNA. TRBV21-1 is marked as a pseudogene. The CDR3 totals 16 residues. CDR3: CASSKDIPRVAGRQFF. CDR3 bases: TGTGCCAGCAGCAAAGATATTCCCAGGGTTGCGGGGAGGCAGTTCTTC.

The chain combines TRBV19 with TRBJ1-1, with 7 nucleotides matching TRBD1. This CDR3 is 14 amino acids long. Germline CDR1 is LNHDA and CDR2 is SQIVND (reference sequence). V shed 2 bases, J shed 10 bases, and the junction held 10 bases outside the gene matches. The CDR3: CASSILRQGSRAFF. DNA for the CDR3: TGTGCCAGTAGTATACTCCGACAGGGTTCTAGAGCTTTCTTT.

This chain links TRBV9 with TRBJ2-1; 9 bases map to TRBD2. The CDR3 runs 14 residues. Germline assignment: CDR1 SGDLS and CDR2 YYNGEE. V gave up 5 bases and J gave up 5 bases; unmatched junction bases: 5. The CDR3 spells CASSLSGGNNEQFF. In DNA, the CDR3 is TGTGCCAGCAGTCTTAGCGGGGGTAACAATGAGCAGTTCTTC.

V gene TRBV7-3 combines with J gene TRBJ2-5; TRBD1 is a possible D gene (5 bases). This CDR3 contains 14 residues. The V end lost 7 bases, the J end lost 3 bases, and 15 bases lay between the germline ends. Germline loops: CDR1 SGHTA, CDR2 FQGTGA. This chain's CDR3 is CASTKKTVEETQYF. CDR3 coding DNA: TGTGCCAGCACCAAAAAGACAGTAGAAGAGACCCAGTACTTC. The entire variable domain, with the rest obtained from reference TRBV7-3 and TRBJ2-5, is as follows: GAGVSQTPSNKVTEKGKYVELRCDPISGHTALYWYRQSLGQGPEFLIYFQGTGAADDSGLPNDRFFAVRPEGSVSTLKIQRTERGDSAVYLCASTKKTVEETQYFGPGTRLLVL.

V usage is TRBV9 and J usage is TRBJ1-1, with TRBD1 matching 9 bases. The J segment lost 2 bases and the V segment lost 0 bases, leaving 5 bases of the junction unmatched. Germline CDR1 SGDLS, CDR2 YYNGEE. This CDR3 is 16 amino acids long. Written as DNA, the CDR3 is TGTGCCAGCAGCGTAGGGGGGACAGGGAAAAACACTGAAGCTTTCTTT. This sequence encodes CASSVGGTGKNTEAFF.

The chain is built from TRBV7-2 and TRBJ2-7, with D possibly matching TRBD1 (6 bases). This CDR3 comprises 18 residues. In germline, CDR1 is SGHTA, CDR2 FQGNSA. V was shortened by 0 bases and J by 0 bases, with 18 bases between the two germline ends. Here the CDR3 reads CASSLALRLGRGSYEQYF. The CDR3 coding sequence is TGTGCCAGCAGCTTAGCCTTGCGATTAGGCAGGGGCTCCTACGAGCAGTACTTC. Looking up the rest from reference TRBV7-2 and TRBJ2-7 gives the full variable domain: GAGVSQSPSNKVTEKGKDVELRCDPISGHTALYWYRQSLGQGLEFLIYFQGNSAPDKSGLPSDRFSAERTGGSVSTLTIQRTQQEDSAVYLCASSLALRLGRGSYEQYFGPGTRLTVT.

The chain uses TRBV7-9 and TRBJ1-3, with 7 bases that match TRBD1. From germline, CDR1 is SEHNR and CDR2 FQNEAQ (reference sequence). There are 15 residues in the CDR3. Trimming at V came to 5 bases and at J to 0 bases, leaving 4 bases not matched to a gene. The CDR3 coding sequence is TGTGCCAGCAGCGAGGGACAGAGCTCTGGAAACACCATATATTTT. It specifies CASSEGQSSGNTIYF. The whole variable domain, remainder taken from reference TRBV7-9 and TRBJ1-3, is DTGVSQNPRHKITKRGQNVTFRCDPISEHNRLYWYRQTLGQGPEFLTYFQNEAQLEKSRLLSDRFSAERPKGSFSTLEIQRTEQGDSAMYLCASSEGQSSGNTIYFGEGSWLTVV.

The chain combines TRBV19 with TRBJ1-5; possibly TRBD1 for D (5 bases). Trimming stripped 5 bases from V and 0 bases from J, with 11 bases between. The CDR3 contains 15 residues. Germline CDR1 and CDR2: LNHDA and SQIVND (reference sequence). In DNA form, the CDR3 reads TGTGCCAGTAGTCTCGGGGGGGTTAGCAATCAGCCCCAGCATTTT. This sequence encodes CASSLGGVSNQPQHF.

The chain combines TRBV21-1 with TRBJ2-2; TRBD2 is the table's D call and was not checked against the DNA. TRBV21-1 is a pseudogene segment. The length of the CDR3 is 22 residues. The CDR3 here is CASSKVWKTSGEKHRGIGELFF. The CDR3 DNA reads as TGTGCCAGCAGCAAAGTTTGGAAGACTAGTGGGGAAAAACACCGGGGGATCGGGGAGCTGTTTTTT.

This rearrangement joins TRBV21-1 to TRBJ2-5; TRBD1 is the table's D call, not checked against the DNA. TRBV21-1 is flagged as a pseudogene. The length of the CDR3 is 19 residues. The CDR3 DNA reads TGTGCCAGCAGCAAAGTAGCCGGACAGGGAGGCCCCCCACAAGAGACCCAGTACTTC. Translated, it gives CASSKVAGQGGPPQETQYF.

This clone has just one count. The chain is built from TRBV4-1 and TRBJ2-5, with 10 bases identical to TRBD2. CDR3 length: 15 residues. Germline values: CDR1 MGHRA, CDR2 YSYEKL. Unmatched junction bases numbered 8, after V lost 1 base and J lost 9 bases. CDR3 sequence: CASSQGASGGEPQYF. The CDR3 DNA reads TGCGCCAGCAGCCAAGGGGCTAGCGGGGGCGAGCCCCAGTACTTC.

The CDR3 reads CASSRDSGEKLFF. CDR3 bases: TGTGCCAGCAGTCGGGACAGTGGTGAAAAACTGTTTTTT. The genes are TRBV9 and TRBJ1-4; 7 nucleotides match TRBD1. The CDR3 is made up of 13 amino acids. The V and J ends lost 5 bases and 7 bases, in that order; junction bases with no gene match: 5. The germline gives CDR1 SGDLS, CDR2 YYNGEE.

This rearrangement joins TRBV5-1 to TRBJ2-1; D might be TRBD1 (7 bases). V was trimmed by 3 bases and J by 0 bases, leaving 10 bases between them. There are 15 residues in the CDR3. Germline assignment: CDR1 SGHRS and CDR2 YFSETQ. CDR3 DNA sequence: TGCGCCAGCAGCTCCAGGGGGGCCTCCTACAATGAGCAGTTCTTC. Its translation: CASSSRGASYNEQFF.

The chain combines TRBV5-6 with TRBJ2-1; no firm D call. V was clipped by 1 base and J by 5 bases, with 13 bases between them. This CDR3 has 15 amino acids. The germline V gene encodes CDR1 SGHDT and CDR2 YYEEEE. CDR3: CASSLNDLSHNEQFF. The CDR3, as DNA: TGTGCCAGCAGCTTGAACGACTTAAGTCACAATGAGCAGTTCTTC. Looking up the rest from reference TRBV5-6 and TRBJ2-1 gives the full variable domain: DAGVTQSPTHLIKTRGQQVTLRCSPKSGHDTVSWYQQALGQGPQFIFQYYEEEERQRGNFPDRFSGHQFPNYSSELNVNALLLGDSALYLCASSLNDLSHNEQFFGPGTRLTVL.

The chain has TRBV10-3 and TRBJ2-5; TRBD1 matches 7 bases. Unmatched junction bases numbered 8, after V lost 10 bases and J lost 0 bases. Per the germline V gene, CDR1 is ENHRY and CDR2 is SYGVKD. CDR3 size: 14 residues. In DNA form, the CDR3 reads TGTGCCACAGGGGCCGGGACAGACCAAGAGACCCAGTACTTC. It translates to CATGAGTDQETQYF.

The J gene is TRBJ1-6, the V gene TRBV11-2; D remains ambiguous. The CDR3 is made up of 16 amino acids. Germline values: CDR1 SGHAT, CDR2 FQNNGV. The V end lost 0 bases, the J end lost 8 bases, and 14 bases lay between the germline ends. The DNA for the CDR3 is TGTGCCAGCAGCTTAGAGGGCAATCGCGGGGATTCACCCCTCCACTTT. This translates into CASSLEGNRGDSPLHF.

V is TRBV18 and J is TRBJ2-1; TRBD2 matches 8 bases. Germline V gives CDR1 KGHSH, CDR2 LQKENI. This CDR3 has 15 residues. Trimming removed 2 bases from V and 4 bases from J; junction bases left unmatched: 4. DNA of the CDR3: TGTGCCAGCTCACCATCAGCGGGAGCTTACAATGAGCAGTTCTTC. Its protein is CASSPSAGAYNEQFF.

The chain combines TRBV4-3 with TRBJ1-6; tentatively, D is TRBD1 (6 bases). CDR3 size: 17 residues. The V gene lost 3 bases and the J gene lost 7 bases, with 19 bases spanning the gap. Germline CDR1 LGHNA, CDR2 YSLEER. CDR3 nucleotides: TGCGCCAGCAGCCACGACACCCCTCAGGGGAAGAATTCACCCCTCCACTTT. Its translation is CASSHDTPQGKNSPLHF.

Only one count was recorded for this clone. V usage is TRBV7-2 and J usage is TRBJ1-4; D is uncertain. The CDR3 spans 14 residues. Germline CDR1 reads SGHTA; CDR2 reads FQGNSA. Between the trimmed V and J ends, which lost 5 bases and 0 bases, there was a span of 7 bases. Here the CDR3 reads CASSRSATNEKLFF. The CDR3, as DNA: TGTGCCAGCAGCCGCAGCGCAACTAATGAAAAACTGTTTTTT.

V is TRBV18 and J is TRBJ2-2; D may be TRBD1 (5 bases). Trimming stripped 2 bases from V and 8 bases from J, with 9 bases between. The CDR3 runs to 13 residues. The germline gives CDR1 KGHSH, CDR2 LQKENI. The chain's CDR3 is CASSPVQGGELFF. Written as DNA, the CDR3 is TGTGCCAGCTCACCAGTCCAGGGAGGGGAGCTGTTTTTT.

The J gene is TRBJ1-2, the V gene TRBV13; D is possibly TRBD1 (5 bases). Germline loops: CDR1 PRHDT, CDR2 FYEKMQ (reference sequence). The CDR3 totals 14 residues. V shed 5 bases and J shed 5 bases, with 15 bases lying between them. This chain's CDR3 is CASSPRPGLYGYTF. DNA of the CDR3: TGTGCCAGCAGCCCCCGCCCGGGACTATATGGCTACACCTTC.

V is TRBV7-3 and J is TRBJ1-1; 7 positions match TRBD1. Trimming at V came to 5 bases and at J to 6 bases, leaving 9 bases not matched to a gene. Germline lookup yields CDR1 SGHTA and CDR2 FQGTGA. The CDR3 totals 14 residues. The CDR3: CASSVSRDSAEAFF. CDR3 nucleotide sequence: TGTGCCAGCAGCGTGTCTCGGGACAGTGCTGAAGCTTTCTTT.

The chain combines TRBV18 with TRBJ1-4; no reliable D call. V was shortened by 3 bases and J by 5 bases, with 13 bases between the two germline ends. Germline CDR1 and CDR2: KGHSH and LQKENI. The CDR3 spans 15 residues. CDR3 coding DNA: TGTGCCAGCTCACCGGCAACGCAGAAAAATGAAAAACTGTTTTTT. It encodes CASSPATQKNEKLFF. Full variable domain (outside the CDR3, taken from reference TRBV18 and TRBJ1-4): NAGVMQNPRHLVRRRGQEARLRCSPMKGHSHVYWYRQLPEEGLKFMVYLQKENIIDESGMPKERFSAEFPKEGPSILRIQQVVRGDSAAYFCASSPATQKNEKLFFGSGTQLSVL.

The rearrangement joins TRBV6-1 to TRBJ2-4; 9 nucleotides line up with TRBD2. The CDR3 length is 15 residues. J gave up 10 bases and V 0 bases, and 7 bases lay outside the gene matches. In germline, CDR1 is MNHNS, CDR2 SASEGT. CDR3 residues: CASSEATGTSRIQYF. The CDR3 DNA is TGTGCCAGCAGTGAAGCGACCGGGACTAGCCGTATTCAGTACTTC.